A single sample is the source of the 23 T cell receptor beta chains below, sequenced in a study of identical twins. TCRdb re-derived calls from the 5' RACE reads in MiXCR, one entry per CDR3 protein. The sample contains 1.5 million to 2 million distinct CDR3 sequences, roughly 35% of which appear only once. Sequencing used cord blood. These receptors were taken from a newborn girl in good health.

On this clonotype itself: Just one base apart from a much larger clone, this may be a read error. The genes are TRBV4-2 and TRBJ2-3, with D perhaps matching TRBD2 (5 bases). Trimming took off 0 bases at V and 3 bases at J, with 13 bases between the two ends. Germline loops: CDR1 LGHNA, CDR2 YNFKEQ. The CDR3 has 16 residues. This CDR3 is CASSQDGPAVTDTQYF. The DNA of the CDR3 is TGTGCCAGCAGCCAAGACGGGCCAGCGGTTACAGATACGCAGTATTTT.

V usage is TRBV5-6 and J usage is TRBJ1-1; 9 bases are shared with TRBD1. V trimming: 4 bases; J trimming: 7 bases; junction bases outside the gene matches: 8. The CDR3 totals 14 residues. Germline CDR1 reads SGHDT; CDR2 reads YYEEEE. CDR3 amino acids: CASSLTGGRDEAFF. In nucleotides, the CDR3 is TGTGCCAGCAGCCTTACAGGGGGCCGCGATGAAGCTTTCTTT.

This clonotype was counted at least ten times. V usage is TRBV7-9 and J usage is TRBJ1-6, with no clear D. Germline CDR1 and CDR2: SEHNR and FQNEAQ (reference sequence). The CDR3 contains 13 residues. The ends were cut back, 2 bases at V and 7 bases at J, with 6 bases in the middle. The DNA of the CDR3 is TGTGCCAGCAGCTTAAACGGGAATTCACCCCTCCACTTT. As protein: CASSLNGNSPLHF.

The chain uses TRBV12-3 or TRBV12-4 and TRBJ2-7; TRBD1 matches 8 bases. V trimming: 5 bases; J trimming: 7 bases; junction bases outside the gene matches: 16. There are 16 residues in the CDR3. CDR3 amino acids: CASSSPGQAFYNEQYF. CDR3 DNA sequence: TGTGCCAGCAGTAGCCCGGGACAGGCTTTCTACAATGAGCAGTACTTC.

This chain uses TRBV7-9 with TRBJ1-1, with D hard to call. Trimming stripped 5 bases from V and 6 bases from J, with 10 bases between. The CDR3 is made up of 12 amino acids. Germline CDR1 reads SEHNR; CDR2 reads FQNEAQ (reference sequence). CDR3 DNA: TGTGCCAGCAGCATTTCCGGCCCTGAAGCTTTCTTT. It specifies CASSISGPEAFF. The full variable domain, with the rest looked up from reference TRBV7-9 and TRBJ1-1, is DTGVSQNPRHKITKRGQNVTFRCDPISEHNRLYWYRQTLGQGPEFLTYFQNEAQLEKSRLLSDRFSAERPKGSFSTLEIQRTEQGDSAMYLCASSISGPEAFFGQGTRLTVV.

This chain joins TRBV11-3 and TRBJ2-2; tentative D call: TRBD2 (6 bases). Germline values: CDR1 SGHNT, CDR2 YENEEA. This CDR3 spans 16 amino acids. V was cut by 2 bases and J by 5 bases, with 15 bases left in between. DNA of the CDR3: TGTGCCAGCAGCTTACTGCAGGCAGGGAGGACCGGGGAGCTGTTTTTT. It yields the protein CASSLLQAGRTGELFF.

The rearrangement uses TRBV12-3 or TRBV12-4 and TRBJ2-7; TRBD2 matches 11 bases. CDR3 length: 16 residues. V trimming: 2 bases; J trimming: 7 bases; junction bases outside the gene matches: 10. The CDR3 DNA follows: TGTGCCAGCAGTTTAAGACTAGCGGGGAGCTACGATGAGCAGTACTTC. It encodes CASSLRLAGSYDEQYF.

This clonotype showed up just a few times. The chain has TRBV20-1 and TRBJ2-1; D call uncertain. The CDR3 has 14 residues. V lost 1 base and J lost 0, with 7 bases in between. Looked up from germline, CDR1 is DFQATT and CDR2 is SNEGSKA (reference sequence). Here the CDR3 reads CSARAWSSYNEQFF. CDR3 in DNA: TGCAGTGCTAGAGCCTGGAGCTCCTACAATGAGCAGTTCTTC.

This clonotype was recorded a few times. V gene TRBV20-1 combines with J gene TRBJ2-7; D possibly corresponds to TRBD1 (6 bases). In germline, CDR1 is DFQATT, CDR2 SNEGSKA (reference sequence). The CDR3 runs to 12 residues. Trimming left V 8 bases short and J 2 bases short, with 13 bases between. The CDR3 DNA sequence: TGCAGTCCAGTAGGGGGAACCTACGAGCAGTACTTC. Its protein product is CSPVGGTYEQYF.

This clonotype has more than one count but fewer than ten. This chain links TRBV10-3 with TRBJ2-1; D could derive from TRBD1 or TRBD2 (5 bases each). The CDR3 runs to 14 residues. Trimming took 6 bases from V and 6 from J, leaving 15 bases between them. CDR1 is ENHRY and CDR2 is SYGVKD in the germline V gene. This CDR3 is CAISARTGGNEQFF. CDR3 sequence (DNA): TGTGCCATCAGCGCCCGGACTGGGGGCAATGAGCAGTTCTTC.

The chain uses TRBV7-2 and TRBJ1-5; tentatively, D is TRBD1 (6 bases). The V gene's germline CDR1 is SGHTA and CDR2 FQGNSA. The CDR3 has 14 amino acids. V dropped 6 bases and J dropped 2 bases, with 11 bases sitting between them. As DNA, the CDR3 is TGTGCCAGCAGTCGGGACACCCGCAATCAGCCCCAGCATTTT. Its translation: CASSRDTRNQPQHF.

This clonotype was seen more than once but under ten times. The chain's CDR3 is CASSYGLEMSGQFF. CDR3 DNA sequence: TGTGCCAGCAGTTACGGATTAGAAATGAGCGGGCAGTTCTTC. V and J are TRBV6-6 and TRBJ2-1; a possible D gene is TRBD2 (5 bases). Germline loops: CDR1 MNHNY, CDR2 SVGAGI (reference sequence). This CDR3 has 14 amino acids. V lost 2 bases, J lost 12 bases, and 17 bases lay in between.

V is TRBV29-1 and J is TRBJ2-2; no clear D gene. The CDR3 spans 14 residues. Trimming took 5 bases from V and 4 from J, leaving 14 bases between them. Germline CDR1 is SQVTM and CDR2 is ANQGSEA. The CDR3 DNA follows: TGCAGCGTTTTATCCGGACCCCGCACCGGGGAGCTGTTTTTT. Protein: CSVLSGPRTGELFF.

In its sample, this clonotype was seen many times. The chain uses TRBV5-1 and TRBJ2-7; 12 bases match TRBD2. The V segment lost 4 bases and the J segment 0 bases; nucleotides outside the gene matches: 17. CDR3 length: 20 residues. CDR1 and CDR2 from the germline V gene are SGHRS and YFSETQ. The CDR3 DNA follows: TGCGCCAGCAGCCATTCCGGTTCTAGCGGGAGGGCCTTACTCTCCTACGAGCAGTACTTC. Translated, it gives CASSHSGSSGRALLSYEQYF.

The genes are TRBV7-9 and TRBJ2-7; 7 bases fit TRBD1. CDR3 length: 16 residues. Germline CDR1 is SEHNR and CDR2 is FQNEAQ (reference sequence). J lost 5 bases, V lost 1 base, and 11 bases had no gene match. For the CDR3, the DNA is TGTGCCAGCAGCTTAGTGGGGGTGACAGGGAACCACGAGCAGTACTTC. Translation: CASSLVGVTGNHEQYF.

The chain couples TRBV20-1 to TRBJ2-1, with no clear D. V gave up 3 bases and J gave up 2 bases, with 14 bases separating them. CDR1 and CDR2 from the germline V gene are DFQATT and SNEGSKA (reference sequence). The CDR3 extends over 15 amino acids. In nucleotides, the CDR3 is TGCAGTGCTAGTTCCCCTAACGATGCCTACAATGAGCAGTTCTTC. This sequence encodes CSASSPNDAYNEQFF.

This clonotype was recorded a few times. J is TRBJ2-3 and V is TRBV5-6, with D perhaps given as TRBD1 or TRBD2 (5 bases each). The CDR3 sequence is 15 residues long. V lost 3 bases and J 3 bases, leaving 14 bases between the germline ends. CDR1 is SGHDT, CDR2 YYEEEE, per germline. DNA of the CDR3: TGTGCCAGCAGCTCATCTCCGGGGCCGACAGATACGCAGTATTTT. It is translated as CASSSSPGPTDTQYF.

The V and J genes are TRBV7-2 and TRBJ1-1, with D perhaps matching TRBD1 (5 bases). CDR1 and CDR2 from the germline V gene are SGHTA and FQGNSA. The CDR3 is 13 residues long. Between the trimmed V and J ends, which lost 3 bases and 3 bases, there was a span of 8 bases. The CDR3 loop reads CASSFSRDTEAFF. For the CDR3, the DNA is TGTGCCAGCAGCTTTTCCAGGGACACTGAAGCTTTCTTT.

In this sample, this clonotype turned up a few times. This sequence joins TRBV10-3 and TRBJ2-2; possible D gene TRBD2, 5 bases. The germline gives CDR1 ENHRY, CDR2 SYGVKD. The CDR3 extends over 15 amino acids. Trimming cost V 6 bases and J 3 bases, with 14 bases left between them. The CDR3: CAIRTKGPDTGELFF. CDR3 DNA: TGTGCCATCAGGACTAAGGGCCCCGACACCGGGGAGCTGTTTTTT.

The rearrangement uses TRBV29-1 and TRBJ1-1, with D perhaps matching TRBD1 (5 bases). The CDR3 has 14 residues. Trimming removed 5 bases at V and 0 bases at J, with 13 bases between. Germline lookup yields CDR1 SQVTM and CDR2 ANQGSEA. Written as DNA, the CDR3 is TGCAGCGTTAAGGGGAGTGGGATGAACACTGAAGCTTTCTTT. It codes for CSVKGSGMNTEAFF.

Only a few counts were recorded for this clonotype. J is TRBJ2-7 and V is TRBV12-3 or TRBV12-4; D not resolved. This CDR3 has 16 amino acids. With 3 bases removed from V and 3 bases from J, the gap between germline ends came to 18 bases. CDR3 protein: CASSFTGVDVGYEQYF. In nucleotides, the CDR3 is TGTGCCAGCAGTTTTACTGGGGTTGACGTAGGCTACGAGCAGTACTTC.

The chain recombines TRBV3-1 with TRBJ1-1; no firm D call. Trimming cost V 1 base and J 1 base, with 7 bases left between them. Germline V lookup: CDR1 LGHDT, CDR2 YNNKEL (reference sequence). The CDR3 has 14 amino acids. The CDR3 sequence: CASSQVWPNTEAFF. In nucleotides, the CDR3 is TGTGCCAGCAGCCAAGTGTGGCCGAACACTGAAGCTTTCTTT.

This sequence joins TRBV12-3 or TRBV12-4 and TRBJ1-2; D is uncertain. V was pared by 4 bases and J by 4 bases, with 10 bases between. This CDR3 has 13 amino acids. CDR3 sequence reads: CASSSLDFYGYTF. The CDR3 DNA follows: TGTGCCAGCAGTTCCCTCGACTTCTATGGCTACACCTTC.